The 22 T cell receptor beta chains given below trace back to one sample, sequenced in a study of cytomegalovirus exposure and HLA in healthy donors. This table comes from immunoSEQ multiplex PCR, and its TCRdb copy is limited to in-frame clones, with some not included. The sample lists tens of thousands of clones; 95% to 97% were seen once. What was sequenced was PBMCs. Receptors originate from a man aged 18 to 35 in good health and CMV-seronegative.

The J gene is TRBJ1-2, the V gene TRBV30; 7 nucleotides line up with TRBD1. CDR1 GTSNPN and CDR2 SVGIG come from the germline V gene (reference sequence). With V trimmed by 8 bases and J by 4 bases, 7 bases remained unmatched. The CDR3 runs to 12 residues. Here the CDR3 reads CAGLQGIYGYTF. CDR3 nucleotides: TGTGCCGGACTACAGGGGATCTATGGCTACACCTTC.

The V gene is TRBV10-3, the J gene TRBJ2-3; 8 nucleotides align to TRBD2. V gave up 10 bases and J gave up 4 bases; unmatched junction bases: 7. This CDR3 contains 13 residues. Per the germline V gene, CDR1 is ENHRY and CDR2 is SYGVKD. Here the CDR3 reads CATHGRAPDTQYF. The CDR3 DNA follows: TGTGCCACCCACGGGAGGGCCCCAGATACGCAGTATTTT.

This clone has a single count. The chain carries TRBV27 and TRBJ1-5; 7 nucleotides agree with TRBD1. The germline V gene encodes CDR1 MNHEY and CDR2 SMNVEV (reference sequence). With 6 bases clipped from V and 1 base from J, the junction kept 6 bases outside the gene matches. This CDR3 is built from 15 residues. The CDR3 reads CASRLTGQSNQPQHF. The DNA for the CDR3 is TGTGCCAGCAGACTAACGGGACAGAGCAATCAGCCCCAGCATTTT.

This chain joins TRBV6-5 and TRBJ1-1; 8 nucleotides match TRBD1. This CDR3 is 14 amino acids long. Trimming removed 4 bases from V and 1 base from J; junction bases left unmatched: 2. Germline CDR1 reads MNHEY; CDR2 reads SVGAGI. CDR3: CASSSGTGNTEAFF. The CDR3 region has the DNA TGTGCCAGCAGTTCAGGGACAGGGAACACTGAAGCTTTCTTT.

This clone has only one observation. The chain joins TRBV28 to TRBJ1-4; D is perhaps TRBD1 (5 bases). Germline V CDR1 and CDR2: MDHEN, SYDVKM. The CDR3 loop spans 12 amino acids. V lost 7 bases to trimming and J lost 12 bases, with 15 bases between them. CDR3 sequence: CASTQTGPELFF. Here the CDR3 DNA reads TGTGCCAGCACCCAAACAGGCCCCGAACTGTTTTTT.

The chain links TRBV6-1 to TRBJ1-3, with 8 bases lining up with TRBD1. This CDR3 comprises 14 residues. V trimming: 6 bases; J trimming: 2 bases; junction bases outside the gene matches: 3. Germline assignment: CDR1 MNHNS and CDR2 SASEGT. The CDR3 loop is CASREDRAGNTIYF. CDR3 nucleotide sequence: TGTGCCAGCAGGGAGGACAGGGCTGGAAACACCATATATTTT.

This chain links TRBV9 with TRBJ2-1; 10 bases fit TRBD2. The CDR3 loop spans 16 amino acids. J was trimmed by 10 bases and V by 0 bases; bases with no gene match: 10. CDR1 is SGDLS, CDR2 YYNGEE, per germline. The CDR3 loop reads CASSVDGLAGVREQFF. The CDR3 DNA follows: TGTGCCAGCAGCGTAGACGGGCTAGCGGGAGTTAGAGAGCAGTTCTTC. The full variable domain, with the rest looked up from reference TRBV9 and TRBJ2-1, is DSGVTQTPKHLITATGQRVTLRCSPRSGDLSVYWYQQSLDQGLQFLIQYYNGEERAKGNILERFSAQQFPDLHSELNLSSLELGDSALYFCASSVDGLAGVREQFFGPGTRLTVL.

The chain uses TRBV4-1 and TRBJ2-5, with 9 bases fitting TRBD1. Germline trimming cut 4 bases from V and 4 bases from J; bases unmatched to any gene: 10. Germline CDR1 and CDR2: MGHRA and YSYEKL. This CDR3 has 16 residues. CDR3 DNA: TGCGCCAGCAGCCGAGAGGGACAGGGTGGAGGAGAGACCCAGTACTTC. The encoded protein is CASSREGQGGGETQYF.

This clone was found once. This chain joins TRBV4-1 and TRBJ2-5; TRBD1 matches at 10 bases. Trimming at V came to 1 base and at J to 3 bases, leaving 5 bases not matched to a gene. The CDR3 is 16 residues long. Germline CDR1 is MGHRA and CDR2 is YSYEKL. The CDR3 spells CASSQVPGQGKETQYF. In DNA, the CDR3 is TGCGCCAGCAGCCAAGTACCGGGACAGGGGAAAGAGACCCAGTACTTC.

This sequence joins TRBV14 and TRBJ1-4; unclear D gene. CDR3 length: 17 amino acids. Deletions cut 0 bases from V and 0 bases from J, with 11 bases between. From germline, CDR1 is SGHDN and CDR2 FVKESK. Here the CDR3 DNA reads TGTGCCAGCAGCCAAGATATAGCCACCCCAACTAATGAAAAACTGTTTTTT. Protein sequence: CASSQDIATPTNEKLFF.

The CDR3 loop is CASSMGGGDETQYF. The CDR3 DNA follows: TGTGCCAGCAGTATGGGGGGAGGGGACGAGACCCAGTACTTC. V usage is TRBV2 and J usage is TRBJ2-5, with TRBD2 matching 7 bases. The CDR3 extends over 14 amino acids. J gave up 5 bases and V 5 bases, and 8 bases lay outside the gene matches. Looked up from germline, CDR1 is SNHLY and CDR2 is FYNNEI.

This chain joins TRBV28 and TRBJ1-2; the match to TRBD1 covers 11 bases. The CDR3 is 17 residues long. The germline V gene encodes CDR1 MDHEN and CDR2 SYDVKM. Trimming at V came to 6 bases and at J to 4 bases, leaving 13 bases not matched to a gene. The CDR3 protein is CASRPGQGESWSYGYTF. The CDR3 nucleotides read TGTGCCAGCAGACCGGGACAGGGGGAATCTTGGAGCTATGGCTACACCTTC.

Here the CDR3 reads CASSGGVTGELFF. Written as DNA, the CDR3 is TGTGCCAGCAGTGGGGGAGTCACCGGGGAGCTGTTTTTT. The genes are TRBV6-1 and TRBJ2-2; D may be TRBD2 (5 bases). The length of the CDR3 is 13 residues. Trimming cost V 4 bases and J 4 bases, with 7 bases left between them. Per germline, CDR1 MNHNS and CDR2 SASEGT.

This sequence joins TRBV6-5 and TRBJ1-2; 8 bases agree with TRBD1. This CDR3 contains 13 residues. Germline-derived CDR1 and CDR2 are MNHEY and SVGAGI. Trimming removed 6 bases from V and 4 bases from J; junction bases left unmatched: 4. CDR3 coding DNA: TGTGCCAGCAGCCCGGACAGGGCCTATGGCTACACCTTC. It is translated as CASSPDRAYGYTF.

J is TRBJ1-6 and V is TRBV27; 8 bases line up with TRBD1. J lost 11 bases, V lost 4 bases, and 10 bases had no gene match. The CDR3 is made up of 15 amino acids. Germline lookup yields CDR1 MNHEY and CDR2 SMNVEV (reference sequence). The CDR3 sequence: CASSWTGSDSAPLHF. The DNA for the CDR3 is TGTGCCAGCAGTTGGACAGGGTCTGATAGCGCACCCCTCCACTTT.

The CDR3 here is CASSQLVQETQYF. CDR3 nucleotides: TGTGCCAGCAGCCAACTAGTTCAGGAGACCCAGTACTTC. V usage is TRBV6-1 and J usage is TRBJ2-5; weak D call: TRBD2 (5 bases). Per germline, CDR1 MNHNS and CDR2 SASEGT. CDR3 size: 13 residues. Trimming took off 6 bases at V and 5 bases at J, with 13 bases between the two ends.

This chain links TRBV11-2 with TRBJ1-2; 7 nucleotides match TRBD1. CDR3 size: 14 residues. Per germline, CDR1 SGHAT and CDR2 FQNNGV. V dropped 5 bases and J dropped 5; count of bases not matched to a gene: 8. DNA of the CDR3: TGTGCCAGCAGCCCCTGGGACAGAGTTTATGGCTACACCTTC. It codes for CASSPWDRVYGYTF.

The rearrangement links TRBV29-1 to TRBJ1-1; weak D call: TRBD1 (5 bases). Trimming shortened V by 3 bases and J by 5 bases, and 13 bases separated the two germline ends. Germline V gene data show CDR1 as SQVTM and CDR2 as ANQGSEA. This CDR3 is 13 amino acids long. The CDR3 loop reads CSVEKQGDTEAFF. The DNA for the CDR3 is TGCAGCGTTGAGAAGCAGGGTGATACTGAAGCTTTCTTT.

This sequence joins TRBV15 and TRBJ1-5; the D is unclear. Trimming took 2 bases from V and 0 from J, leaving 5 bases between them. This CDR3 region has 14 residues. The V gene's germline CDR1 is LNHNV and CDR2 YYDKDF (reference sequence). As DNA, the CDR3 is TGTGCCACCAGCAGACTAAATAGCAATCAGCCCCAGCATTTT. It encodes CATSRLNSNQPQHF.

The rearrangement uses TRBV9 and TRBJ1-1, with 7 bases that match TRBD1. The CDR3 is 15 amino acids. The junction had 6 bases not matched to a gene; V was cut back by 4 bases and J by 0 bases. Germline V gene data show CDR1 as SGDLS and CDR2 as YYNGEE. CDR3 DNA: TGTGCCAGCAGCCCCCGACAGGGAGTGAACACTGAAGCTTTCTTT. This translates into CASSPRQGVNTEAFF.

The chain employs TRBV19 and TRBJ1-5; TRBD1 might be the D (6 bases). This CDR3 is 15 amino acids long. The germline V and J ends were trimmed by 6 bases and 0 bases, with 12 bases remaining between them. The V gene's germline CDR1 is LNHDA and CDR2 SQIVND (reference sequence). The CDR3 sequence: CASSKGGGSNQPQHF. The CDR3 DNA follows: TGTGCCAGTAGCAAGGGGGGGGGTAGCAATCAGCCCCAGCATTTT.

This chain links TRBV9 with TRBJ1-2; 7 bases map to TRBD1. Losses at the gene ends were 1 base for V and 4 bases for J; bases not matched to a gene: 10. This CDR3 is 16 amino acids long. Germline lookup yields CDR1 SGDLS and CDR2 YYNGEE. The CDR3, as DNA: TGTGCCAGCAGCGTATTCACAGAGGGGGCCGTCTATGGCTACACCTTC. Its translation is CASSVFTEGAVYGYTF. Supplemented by reference TRBV9 and TRBJ1-2, the full variable domain reads DSGVTQTPKHLITATGQRVTLRCSPRSGDLSVYWYQQSLDQGLQFLIQYYNGEERAKGNILERFSAQQFPDLHSELNLSSLELGDSALYFCASSVFTEGAVYGYTFGSGTRLTVV.